This TCR beta chain was recovered during a study of prognosis after radiotherapy for stage I lung cancer. Study details: Newly diagnosed primary stage I lung tumors occurred in some 14 patients, and oligometastatic NSCLC after surgical resection of the primary tumor occurred in about five. Median age was about 74 years (roughly 53 to 90) among around twelve men and 6 women. Study results and caveats: Among patients who developed distant metastases, Shannon entropy after stereotactic body radiation therapy was lower.

The CDR3 length is 14 residues. Trimming left V 2 bases short and J 5 bases short, with 12 bases between. Germline V lookup: CDR1 SQVTM, CDR2 ANQGSEA. This clonotype was observed many times. Its specificity is unknown. Two-round multiplex PCR amplified TCR beta CDR3 from genomic DNA. Individual primers that were specific to each TRBV and TRBJ gene served in first-round PCR. TCRdb reprocessed the multiplex PCR reads with MiXCR, giving one entry per CDR3 protein. Here the sample spans fewer than 65,000 distinct CDR3 sequences, approximately 30% being singletons. The material sequenced was PBMCs, taken before or after stereotactic body radiation therapy (not recorded which). This TCR was recovered from a donor older than 45 with non-small cell lung cancer. The chain has TRBV29-1 and TRBJ2-2; tentative D call: TRBD2 (6 bases). The CDR3: CSVEPGENTGELFF. DNA of the CDR3: TGCAGCGTTGAACCGGGGGAAAATACCGGGGAGCTGTTTTTT.